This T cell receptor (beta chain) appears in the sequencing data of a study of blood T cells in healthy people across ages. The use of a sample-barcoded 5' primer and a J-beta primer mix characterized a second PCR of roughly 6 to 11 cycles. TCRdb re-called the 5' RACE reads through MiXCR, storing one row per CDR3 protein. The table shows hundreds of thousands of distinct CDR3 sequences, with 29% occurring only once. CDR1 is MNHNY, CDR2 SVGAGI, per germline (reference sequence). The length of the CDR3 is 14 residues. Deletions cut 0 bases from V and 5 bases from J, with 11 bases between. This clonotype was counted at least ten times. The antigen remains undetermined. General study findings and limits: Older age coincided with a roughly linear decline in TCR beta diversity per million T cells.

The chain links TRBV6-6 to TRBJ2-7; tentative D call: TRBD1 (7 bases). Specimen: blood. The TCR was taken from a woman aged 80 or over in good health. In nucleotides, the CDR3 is TGTGCCAGCAGTTACTCGACCAGGGGGGACGAGCAGTACTTC. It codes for CASSYSTRGDEQYF.